The source of this T cell receptor (beta chain) is a study of tumor-infiltrating lymphocytes in primary liver carcinoma. Overall study findings and caveats: Only about 8-25% of top clones spanned all five tumor regions.

Synthesis of TCR beta cDNA was carried out from around 540 ng total RNA with a constant-region primer. Investigators got TCR beta libraries out of three nested multiplex PCR rounds, done with slightly modified ARM-PCR. TCRdb re-called the multiplex PCR reads with MiXCR, one entry per CDR3 protein. Of 150,000 to 200,000 distinct CDR3 sequences detected, about 82% appear once; the ten largest clones hold around a sixth. Taking 20-30 mg of unsorted bulk tissue, the authors co-extracted RNA and DNA. This clonotype has only a few counts. Its antigen is as yet unknown. The sample consisted of tumor tissue from primary liver carcinoma. This TCR derives from a man aged 40-50 years with primary liver carcinoma and hepatitis B virus infection.

This CDR3 is CSAWSVGMNTEAFF. The CDR3 DNA is TGCAGTGCTTGGTCGGTGGGGATGAACACTGAAGCTTTCTTT. The V call is TRBV20-1, the J call TRBJ1-1; D gene uncertain. The CDR3 has 14 amino acids. The V end was cut by 5 bases, the J end by 0 bases, with 13 bases between. CDR1 and CDR2 from the germline V gene are DFQATT and SNEGSKA (reference sequence).